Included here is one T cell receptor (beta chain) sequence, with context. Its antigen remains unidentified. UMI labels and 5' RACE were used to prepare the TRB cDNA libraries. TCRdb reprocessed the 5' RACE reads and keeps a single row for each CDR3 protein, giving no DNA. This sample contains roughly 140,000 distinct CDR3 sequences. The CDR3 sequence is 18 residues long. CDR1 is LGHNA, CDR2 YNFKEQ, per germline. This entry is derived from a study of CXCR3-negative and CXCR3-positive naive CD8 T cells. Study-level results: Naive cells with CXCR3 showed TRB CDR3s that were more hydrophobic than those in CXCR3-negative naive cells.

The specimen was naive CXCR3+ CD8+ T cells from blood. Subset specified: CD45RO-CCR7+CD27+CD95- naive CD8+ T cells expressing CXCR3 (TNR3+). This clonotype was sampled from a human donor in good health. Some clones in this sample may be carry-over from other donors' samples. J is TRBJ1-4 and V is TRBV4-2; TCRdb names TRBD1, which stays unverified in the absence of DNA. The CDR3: CASSQVGRTGGFVEKLFF.